The T cell receptor (beta chain) described here comes from a study of blood T cells in healthy people across ages. Study results and limitations: The study found more naive CD4+ cells and higher diversity in long-lived than aged donors.

The CDR3 runs to 13 residues. The V gene's germline CDR1 is MNHEY and CDR2 SVGAGI. A second roughly 6 to 12 cycle PCR used barcoded and J-beta primers. TCRdb reprocessed the 5' RACE reads via MiXCR and lists one record per CDR3 protein. Of about 1.4 million distinct CDR3 sequences in the sample, approximately 63% were seen once. A remark on this clonotype: The antigen is undetermined.

The chain recombines TRBV6-5 with TRBJ2-5; no reliable D call. The end of the DNA is better explained by TRBJ2-7, so the J call may be wrong. Sequencing was performed on blood. This TCR was recovered from a man between 18 and 29 years old in good health. The CDR3 reads CASSFAPNYEQYF. The CDR3 DNA sequence: TGTGCCAGCAGTTTCGCGCCTAACTACGAGCAGTACTTC.